Each of the 5 T cell receptor beta chains below was sequenced from the same sample in a study of T-cell reconstitution after alpha-beta-depleted transplantation in children. The TCRbeta library was prepared with unique molecular identifiers. Each CDR3 protein gets one entry after TCRdb re-called the PCR reads with MiXCR. The table has roughly 100,000 distinct CDR3 sequences, 5% to 6% seen once; the top ten hold 5.5% to 6.5%. The sequencing used PBMCs, mostly from graft donor cells, collected 60 days after TCRalphabeta/CD19-depleted stem cell transplant. These receptors all come from a female patient aged 2-10 years who had a stem cell transplant for Fanconi anemia, so the T cells may come from the graft donor.

At least ten counts were recorded for this clonotype. This chain uses TRBV5-1 with TRBJ2-2, with D possibly matching TRBD2 (5 bases). CDR1 SGHRS and CDR2 YFSETQ come from the germline V gene. Trimming stripped 2 bases from V and 0 bases from J, with 5 bases between. The CDR3 consists of 14 residues. The CDR3 region is CASSLLANTGELFF. Written as DNA, the CDR3 is TGCGCCAGCAGCTTACTAGCGAACACCGGGGAGCTGTTTTTT.

This clonotype has more than one count but fewer than ten. V is TRBV30 and J is TRBJ2-2, with D hard to call. The CDR3 sequence is 14 residues long. Germline loops: CDR1 GTSNPN, CDR2 SVGIG (reference sequence). V gave up 5 bases and J gave up 3 bases, with 13 bases separating them. CDR3 loop: CAWGRLTHTGELFF. In nucleotides, the CDR3 is TGTGCCTGGGGACGACTCACACACACCGGGGAGCTGTTTTTT.

This clonotype was picked up many times. The rearrangement uses TRBV29-1 and TRBJ2-5; no clear D gene. The V end was cut by 3 bases, the J end by 5 bases, with 10 bases between. The CDR3 has 12 amino acids. Germline V gives CDR1 SQVTM, CDR2 ANQGSEA. The CDR3 protein is CSVDARRETQYF. In nucleotides, the CDR3 is TGCAGCGTTGATGCGAGGCGGGAGACCCAGTACTTC.

This clonotype was seen repeatedly, ten times or more. The genes are TRBV4-1 and TRBJ2-2, with D perhaps assigned TRBD1 or TRBD2 (5 bases each). The V and J ends lost 7 bases and 5 bases respectively, with 17 bases between them. The CDR3 is 15 residues long. Germline values: CDR1 MGHRA, CDR2 YSYEKL. This chain's CDR3 is CASKPTGAWTGELFF. The CDR3 bases are TGCGCCAGCAAACCTACCGGGGCTTGGACCGGGGAGCTGTTTTTT.

In this sample, this clonotype turned up many times. The chain couples TRBV27 to TRBJ2-1; D possibly uses TRBD1 or TRBD2 (6 bases each). This CDR3 comprises 15 residues. V was pared by 7 bases and J by 1 base, with 14 bases between. CDR1 MNHEY and CDR2 SMNVEV come from the germline V gene (reference sequence). The CDR3 region has the DNA TGTGCCAGCAATCTAGGGGGAGGATCCTACAATGAGCAGTTCTTC. Translation: CASNLGGGSYNEQFF.